This T cell receptor beta chain is from a study of blood T cell repertoires in COVID-19. Study details: COVID-19 samples, acute and convalescent, were from the United States, Italy and Spain. The analysed material was cDNA or gDNA that came from T cells, B-cell-depleted T cells, or PBMCs.

Per the original data handling: Counts of nucleated cells, estimated from reference gene primer amplification, were obtained. Libraries were prepared by immunoSEQ multiplex PCR; TCRdb keeps only in-frame clonotypes and omits some of them. Clone size and the V and J calls come from that table; the DNA yielded D and trimming. Of under 80,000 clones in the sample, about 82% were seen once. The CDR3 consists of 12 residues. Trimming cost V 2 bases and J 3 bases, with 5 bases left between them. Per the germline V gene, CDR1 is MNHNS and CDR2 is SASEGT. Sequenced: peripheral blood. The clonotype originates from an elderly woman with active or convalescent COVID-19. This chain joins TRBV6-1 and TRBJ2-7, with no clear D. The DNA for the CDR3 is TGTGCCAGCAGTGAAACTCACTACGAGCAGTACTTC. Protein sequence: CASSETHYEQYF.